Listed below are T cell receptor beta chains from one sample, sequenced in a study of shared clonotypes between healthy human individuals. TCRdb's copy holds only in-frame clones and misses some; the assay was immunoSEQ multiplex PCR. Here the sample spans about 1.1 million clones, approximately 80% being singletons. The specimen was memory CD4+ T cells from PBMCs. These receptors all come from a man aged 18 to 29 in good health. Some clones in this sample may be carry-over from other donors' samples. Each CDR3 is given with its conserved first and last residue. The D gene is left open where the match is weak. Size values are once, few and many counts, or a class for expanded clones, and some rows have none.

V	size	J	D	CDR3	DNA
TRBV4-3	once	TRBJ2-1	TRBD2	CASSQEIEREGRPYNEQFF	TGCGCCAGCAGCCAAGAGATTGAACGGGAGGGTCGCCCCTACAATGAGCAGTTCTTC
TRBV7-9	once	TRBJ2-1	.	CASSLERLAGEWQFF	TGTGCCAGCAGCTTAGAAAGGTTGGCAGGAGAGTGGCAGTTCTTC
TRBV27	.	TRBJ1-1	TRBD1	CASNRGTTGGTEAFF	TGTGCCAGCAATCGGGGAACTACAGGGGGCACTGAAGCTTTCTTT
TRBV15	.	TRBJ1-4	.	CATSRDSPANEKLFF	TGTGCCACCAGCAGAGATTCCCCGGCTAATGAAAAACTGTTTTTT
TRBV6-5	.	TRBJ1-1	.	CASSRGGLNTEAFF	TGTGCCAGCAGTCGAGGGGGTTTGAACACTGAAGCTTTCTTT
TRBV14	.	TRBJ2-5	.	CASASYSFADRQETQYF	TGTGCCAGCGCCTCTTACTCGTTCGCGGATCGACAAGAGACCCAGTACTTC
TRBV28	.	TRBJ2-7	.	CASTPSLTTYEQYF	TGTGCCAGCACCCCTTCCCTCACTACCTACGAGCAGTACTTC
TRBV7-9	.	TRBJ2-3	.	CASSSDLLGGEDTQYF	TGTGCCAGCAGCTCAGACCTCCTAGGCGGGGAGGATACGCAGTATTTT
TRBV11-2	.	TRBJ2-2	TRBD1	CASSSGQAELFF	TGTGCCAGCAGCTCGGGACAGGCGGAGCTGTTTTTT
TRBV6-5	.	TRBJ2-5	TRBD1	CASSPWDRYQETQYF	TGTGCCAGCAGTCCCTGGGACAGGTACCAAGAGACCCAGTACTTC
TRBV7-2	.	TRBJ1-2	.	CASSFGYGYTF	TGTGCCAGCAGCTTTGGCTATGGCTACACCTTC
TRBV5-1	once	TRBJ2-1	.	CASSLTAVGWHEQFF	TGCGCCAGCAGCTTGACAGCGGTGGGTTGGCATGAGCAGTTCTTC
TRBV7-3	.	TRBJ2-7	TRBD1	CASSLSGQGDYEQYF	TGTGCCAGCAGCTTATCAGGACAGGGGGACTACGAGCAGTACTTC
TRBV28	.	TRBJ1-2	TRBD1	CASSEVGQGYGYTF	TGTGCCAGCAGTGAAGTTGGACAGGGCTATGGCTACACCTTC
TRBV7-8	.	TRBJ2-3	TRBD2	CASSRGGRIDTQYF	TGTGCCAGCAGCCGGGGGGGGAGGATAGATACGCAGTATTTT
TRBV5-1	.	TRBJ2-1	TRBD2	CASSLGGLAGTNEQFF	TGCGCCAGCAGCTTGGGGGGACTAGCGGGTACGAATGAGCAGTTCTTC
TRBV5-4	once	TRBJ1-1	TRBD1	CASSLAGGRGTNTEAFF	TGTGCCAGCAGCTTGGCGGGTGGCAGGGGGACGAACACTGAAGCTTTCTTT
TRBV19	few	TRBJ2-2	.	CASSDWGGTGELFF	TGTGCCAGTAGCGATTGGGGTGGGACCGGGGAGCTGTTTTTT
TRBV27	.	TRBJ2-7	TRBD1	CASSLTGDPYEQYF	TGTGCCAGCAGTCTGACAGGGGACCCCTACGAGCAGTACTTC
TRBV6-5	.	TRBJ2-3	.	CASALSGWTDTQYF	TGTGCCAGCGCTCTTTCGGGGTGGACAGATACGCAGTATTTT
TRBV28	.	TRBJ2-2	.	CASSPLPNTQPGLFF	TGTGCCAGCAGTCCCCTCCCCAACACCCAACCCGGGCTGTTTTTT
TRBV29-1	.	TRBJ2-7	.	CSVVRNPVYSYEQYF	TGCAGCGTTGTCCGAAACCCAGTATACTCCTACGAGCAGTACTTC
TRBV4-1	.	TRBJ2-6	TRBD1	CASSQVGTVFSGANVLTF	TGCGCCAGCAGCCAAGTTGGGACAGTCTTCTCTGGGGCCAACGTCCTGACTTTC
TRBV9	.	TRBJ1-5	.	CASSVGGAGQPQHF	TGTGCCAGCAGCGTAGGTGGGGCAGGTCAGCCCCAGCATTTT
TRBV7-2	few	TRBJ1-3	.	CASSPQYPAGNTIYF	TGTGCCAGCAGCCCTCAGTACCCCGCTGGAAACACCATATATTTT
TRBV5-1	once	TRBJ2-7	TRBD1	CASSLGQGAHEQYF	TGCGCCAGCAGCTTGGGCCAGGGGGCTCACGAGCAGTACTTC
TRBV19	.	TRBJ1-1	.	CASQQGLNTEAFF	TGTGCCAGTCAGCAGGGGTTGAACACTGAAGCTTTCTTT
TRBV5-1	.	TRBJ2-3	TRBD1	CASSGTGATDTQYF	TGCGCCAGCAGCGGAACAGGGGCCACAGATACGCAGTATTTT
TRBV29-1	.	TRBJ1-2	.	CSVDAGTAQGYGYTF	TGCAGCGTTGATGCCGGGACCGCGCAGGGCTATGGCTACACCTTC
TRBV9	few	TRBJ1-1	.	CASSPVGHLNTEAFF	TGTGCCAGCAGCCCAGTGGGGCATCTGAACACTGAAGCTTTCTTT
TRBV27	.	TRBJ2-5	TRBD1	CASRPLGTGDRETQYF	TGTGCCAGCAGACCTCTAGGGACAGGGGATAGGGAGACCCAGTACTTC
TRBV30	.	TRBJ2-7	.	CAWANIYEQYF	TGTGCCTGGGCAAACATCTACGAGCAGTACTTC
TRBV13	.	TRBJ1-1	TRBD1	CVSSLVRGREAFF	TGTGTCAGCAGCTTAGTTAGGGGGCGAGAGGCTTTCTTT
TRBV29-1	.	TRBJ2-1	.	CSVETPAGPYNEQFF	TGCAGCGTTGAAACCCCGGCGGGGCCTTACAATGAGCAGTTCTTC
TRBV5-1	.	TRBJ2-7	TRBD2	CASSFGVPGGSYEQYF	TGCGCCAGCAGCTTTGGGGTTCCGGGGGGCTCCTACGAGCAGTACTTC
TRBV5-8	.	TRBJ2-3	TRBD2	CASSSRLAGVTRDTQYF	TGTGCCAGCAGCTCCAGACTAGCGGGCGTCACGAGAGATACGCAGTATTTT
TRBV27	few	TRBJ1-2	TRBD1	CASSPGTGNFYGYTF	TGTGCCAGCAGCCCCGGGACAGGGAACTTCTATGGCTACACCTTC
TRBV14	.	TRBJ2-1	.	CASSQLHTSYNEQFF	TGTGCCAGCAGCCAGTTACATACCTCCTACAATGAGCAGTTCTTC
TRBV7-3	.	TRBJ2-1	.	CASSPRATYNEQFF	TGTGCCAGCAGTCCGCGGGCCACCTACAATGAGCAGTTCTTC
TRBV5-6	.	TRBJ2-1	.	CASSLTDTEQFF	TGTGCCAGCAGCTTGACCGATACAGAGCAGTTCTTC
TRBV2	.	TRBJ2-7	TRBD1	CASSVDRGRGYEQYF	TGTGCCAGCAGCGTCGACAGGGGGCGCGGGTACGAGCAGTACTTC
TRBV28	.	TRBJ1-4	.	CATHAQGRENEKLFF	TGTGCCACCCACGCCCAGGGCAGGGAAAATGAAAAACTGTTTTTT
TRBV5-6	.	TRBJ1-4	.	CASSLLNEKLFF	TGTGCCAGCAGCTTGCTCAATGAAAAACTGTTTTTT
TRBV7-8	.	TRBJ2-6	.	CASSFTGPGANVLTF	TGTGCCAGCAGCTTCACAGGGCCTGGGGCCAACGTCCTGACTTTC
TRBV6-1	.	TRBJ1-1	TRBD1	CAGRDRPTSNTEAFF	TGTGCCGGACGGGACAGACCAACCTCCAACACTGAAGCTTTCTTT